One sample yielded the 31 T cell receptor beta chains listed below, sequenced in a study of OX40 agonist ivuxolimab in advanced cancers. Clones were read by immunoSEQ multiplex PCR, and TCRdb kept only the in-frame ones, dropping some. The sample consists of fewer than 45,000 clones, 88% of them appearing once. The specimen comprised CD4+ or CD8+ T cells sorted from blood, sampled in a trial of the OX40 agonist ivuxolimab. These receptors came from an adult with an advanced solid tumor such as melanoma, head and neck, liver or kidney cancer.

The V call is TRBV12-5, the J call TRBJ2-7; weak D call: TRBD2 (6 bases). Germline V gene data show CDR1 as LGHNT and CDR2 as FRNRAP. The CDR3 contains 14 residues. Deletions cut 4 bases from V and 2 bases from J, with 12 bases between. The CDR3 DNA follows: TGTGCTAGTGGTTATTCCGGGGGAGCCTACGAGCAGTACTTC. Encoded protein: CASGYSGGAYEQYF.

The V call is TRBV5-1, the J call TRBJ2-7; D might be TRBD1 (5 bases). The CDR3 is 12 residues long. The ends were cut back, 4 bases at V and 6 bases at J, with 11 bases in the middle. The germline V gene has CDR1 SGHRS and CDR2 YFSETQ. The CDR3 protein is CASSIRASEQYF. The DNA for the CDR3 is TGCGCCAGCAGCATCAGGGCCAGCGAGCAGTACTTC.

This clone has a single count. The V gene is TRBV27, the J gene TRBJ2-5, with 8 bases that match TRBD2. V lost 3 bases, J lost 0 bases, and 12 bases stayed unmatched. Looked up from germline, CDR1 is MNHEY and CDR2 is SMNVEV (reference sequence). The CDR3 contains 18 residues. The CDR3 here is CASSFQLAGRDHQETQYF. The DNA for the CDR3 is TGTGCCAGCAGTTTCCAATTAGCGGGGAGGGACCACCAAGAGACCCAGTACTTC.

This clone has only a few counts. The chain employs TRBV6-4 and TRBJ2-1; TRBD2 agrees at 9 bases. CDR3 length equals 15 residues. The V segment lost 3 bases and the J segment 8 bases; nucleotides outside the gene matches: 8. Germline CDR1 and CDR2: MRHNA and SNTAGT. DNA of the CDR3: TGTGCCAGCAGTGAGATAGCGGGAGTCGGCGATGAGCAGTTCTTC. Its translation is CASSEIAGVGDEQFF.

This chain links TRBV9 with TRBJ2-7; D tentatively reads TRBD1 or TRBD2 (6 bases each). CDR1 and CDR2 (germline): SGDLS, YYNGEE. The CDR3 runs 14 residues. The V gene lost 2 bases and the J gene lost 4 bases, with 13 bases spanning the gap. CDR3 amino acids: CASSVGGHPYEQYF. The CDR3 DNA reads TGTGCCAGCAGCGTCGGGGGACACCCATACGAGCAGTACTTC.

Written as DNA, the CDR3 is TGTGCCAGCAGTGAGGGACTTCCAGGGTCCCTGGGCACTGAAGCTTTCTTT. Amino acids: CASSEGLPGSLGTEAFF. The V and J genes are TRBV2 and TRBJ1-1; a weak D match, TRBD1 (5 bases). V lost 3 bases and J 4 bases, leaving 21 bases between the germline ends. Looked up from germline, CDR1 is SNHLY and CDR2 is FYNNEI. The CDR3 is 17 residues long.

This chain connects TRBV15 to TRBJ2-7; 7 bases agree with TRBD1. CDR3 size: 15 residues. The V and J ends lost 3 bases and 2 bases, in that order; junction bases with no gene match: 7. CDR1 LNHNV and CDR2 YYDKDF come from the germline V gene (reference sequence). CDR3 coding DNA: TGTGCCACCAGCAGGACGGACAGGTTTCCCTACGAGCAGTACTTC. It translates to CATSRTDRFPYEQYF.

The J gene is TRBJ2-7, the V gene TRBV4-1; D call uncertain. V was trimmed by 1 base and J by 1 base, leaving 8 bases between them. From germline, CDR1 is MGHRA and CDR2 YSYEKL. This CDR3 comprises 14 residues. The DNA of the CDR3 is TGCGCCAGCAGCCAAGTATTAAGGTCCTACGAGCAGTACTTC. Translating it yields CASSQVLRSYEQYF.

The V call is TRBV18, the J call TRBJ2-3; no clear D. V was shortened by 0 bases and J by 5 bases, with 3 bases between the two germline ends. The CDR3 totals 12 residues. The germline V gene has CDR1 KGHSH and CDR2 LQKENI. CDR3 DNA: TGTGCCAGCTCACCACCGGGAGATACGCAGTATTTT. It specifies CASSPPGDTQYF.

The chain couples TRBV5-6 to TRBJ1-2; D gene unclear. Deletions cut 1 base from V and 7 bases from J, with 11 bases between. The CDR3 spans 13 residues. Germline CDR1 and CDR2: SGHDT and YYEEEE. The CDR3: CASSLLSGSGYTF. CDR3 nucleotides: TGTGCCAGCAGCTTGCTATCAGGTTCTGGCTACACCTTC. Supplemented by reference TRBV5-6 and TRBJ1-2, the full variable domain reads DAGVTQSPTHLIKTRGQQVTLRCSPKSGHDTVSWYQQALGQGPQFIFQYYEEEERQRGNFPDRFSGHQFPNYSSELNVNALLLGDSALYLCASSLLSGSGYTFGSGTRLTVV.

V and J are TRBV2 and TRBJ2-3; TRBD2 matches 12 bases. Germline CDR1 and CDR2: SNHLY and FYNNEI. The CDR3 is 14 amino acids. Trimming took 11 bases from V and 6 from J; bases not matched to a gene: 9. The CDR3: CAAGTSGSQDTQYF. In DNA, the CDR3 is TGTGCCGCGGGGACTAGCGGGTCACAGGATACGCAGTATTTT.

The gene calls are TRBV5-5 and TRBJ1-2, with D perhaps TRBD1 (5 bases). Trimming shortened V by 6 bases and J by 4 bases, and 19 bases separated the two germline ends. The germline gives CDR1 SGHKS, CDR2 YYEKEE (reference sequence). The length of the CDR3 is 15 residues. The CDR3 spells CASIFDKGRGYGYTF. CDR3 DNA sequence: TGTGCCAGCATCTTTGACAAGGGGCGCGGCTATGGCTACACCTTC.

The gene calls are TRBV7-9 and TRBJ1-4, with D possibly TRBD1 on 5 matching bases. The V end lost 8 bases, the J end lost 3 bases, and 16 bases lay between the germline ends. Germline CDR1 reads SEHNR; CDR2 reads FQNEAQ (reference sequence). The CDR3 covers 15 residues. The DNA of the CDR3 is TGTGCCAGCGCCTTCAGGGAGGTCCCTAATGAAAAACTGTTTTTT. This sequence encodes CASAFREVPNEKLFF.

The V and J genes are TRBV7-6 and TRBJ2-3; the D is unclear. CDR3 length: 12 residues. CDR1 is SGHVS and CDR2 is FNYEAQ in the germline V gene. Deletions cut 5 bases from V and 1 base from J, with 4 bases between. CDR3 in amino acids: CASSHRTDTQYF. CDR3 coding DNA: TGTGCCAGCAGCCACCGCACAGATACGCAGTATTTT.

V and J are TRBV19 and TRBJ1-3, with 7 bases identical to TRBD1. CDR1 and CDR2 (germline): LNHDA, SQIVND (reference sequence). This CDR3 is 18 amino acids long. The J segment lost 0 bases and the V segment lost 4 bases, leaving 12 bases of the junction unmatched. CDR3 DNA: TGTGCCAGTAGTAACCCGACAGGGAACCCTTCCTCTGGAAACACCATATATTTT. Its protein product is CASSNPTGNPSSGNTIYF.

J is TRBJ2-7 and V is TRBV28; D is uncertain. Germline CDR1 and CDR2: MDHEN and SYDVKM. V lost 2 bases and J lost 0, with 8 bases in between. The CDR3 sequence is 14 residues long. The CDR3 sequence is CASSLRGYSYEQYF. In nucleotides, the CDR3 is TGTGCCAGCAGTTTACGCGGTTACTCCTACGAGCAGTACTTC.

CDR3 amino acids: CATSRDPRDPYTGELFF. The DNA for the CDR3 is TGTGCCACCAGCAGAGATCCCCGGGACCCATACACCGGGGAGCTGTTTTTT. V usage is TRBV15 and J usage is TRBJ2-2; D is perhaps TRBD1 or TRBD2 (5 bases each). The CDR3 length is 17 residues. Germline V CDR1 and CDR2: LNHNV, YYDKDF (reference sequence). Trimming left V 0 bases short and J 3 bases short, with 14 bases between.

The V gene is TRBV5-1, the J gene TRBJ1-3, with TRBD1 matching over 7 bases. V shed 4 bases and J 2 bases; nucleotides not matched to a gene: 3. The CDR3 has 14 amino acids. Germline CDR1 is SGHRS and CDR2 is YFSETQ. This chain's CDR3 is CASSTTGPGNTIYF. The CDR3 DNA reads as TGCGCCAGCAGCACGACAGGGCCTGGAAACACCATATATTTT. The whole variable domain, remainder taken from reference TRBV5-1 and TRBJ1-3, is KAGVTQTPRYLIKTRGQQVTLSCSPISGHRSVSWYQQTPGQGLQFLFEYFSETQRNKGNFPGRFSGRQFSNSRSEMNVSTLELGDSALYLCASSTTGPGNTIYFGEGSWLTVV.

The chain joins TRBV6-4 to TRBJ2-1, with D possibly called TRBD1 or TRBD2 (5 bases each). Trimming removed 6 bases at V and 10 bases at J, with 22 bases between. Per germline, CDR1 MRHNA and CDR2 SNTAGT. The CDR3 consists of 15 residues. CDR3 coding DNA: TGTGCCAGCAGCCTCCGGGACCTCTCGGCGGACGAGCAGTTCTTC. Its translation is CASSLRDLSADEQFF.

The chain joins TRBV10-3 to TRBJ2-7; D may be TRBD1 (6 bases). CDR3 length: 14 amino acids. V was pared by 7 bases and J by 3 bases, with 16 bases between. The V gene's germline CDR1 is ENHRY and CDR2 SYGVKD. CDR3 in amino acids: CAITQDSLGYEQYF. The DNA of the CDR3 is TGTGCCATCACCCAGGACAGCCTGGGCTACGAGCAGTACTTC.

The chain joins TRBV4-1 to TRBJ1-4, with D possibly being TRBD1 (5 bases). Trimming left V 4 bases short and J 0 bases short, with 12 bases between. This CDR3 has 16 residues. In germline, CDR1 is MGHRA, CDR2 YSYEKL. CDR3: CASSLLIGATNEKLFF. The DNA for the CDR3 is TGCGCCAGCAGCCTCCTTATAGGGGCAACTAATGAAAAACTGTTTTTT.

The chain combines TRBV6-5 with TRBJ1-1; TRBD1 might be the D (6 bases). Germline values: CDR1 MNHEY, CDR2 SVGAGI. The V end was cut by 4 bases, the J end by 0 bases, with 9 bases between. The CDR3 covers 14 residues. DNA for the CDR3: TGTGCCAGCAGTTTAAACAGGGTGAACACTGAAGCTTTCTTT. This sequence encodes CASSLNRVNTEAFF.

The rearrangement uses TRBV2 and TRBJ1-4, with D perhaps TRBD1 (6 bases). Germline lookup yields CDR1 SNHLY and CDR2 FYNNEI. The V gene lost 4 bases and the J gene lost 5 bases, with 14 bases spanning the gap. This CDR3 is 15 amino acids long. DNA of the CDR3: TGTGCCAGCAGTGGACAGGTTTTTGGAAATGAAAAACTGTTTTTT. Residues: CASSGQVFGNEKLFF. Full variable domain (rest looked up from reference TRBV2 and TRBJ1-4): EPEVTQTPSHQVTQMGQEVILRCVPISNHLYFYWYRQILGQKVEFLVSFYNNEISEKSEIFDDQFSVERPDGSNFTLKIRSTKLEDSAMYFCASSGQVFGNEKLFFGSGTQLSVL.

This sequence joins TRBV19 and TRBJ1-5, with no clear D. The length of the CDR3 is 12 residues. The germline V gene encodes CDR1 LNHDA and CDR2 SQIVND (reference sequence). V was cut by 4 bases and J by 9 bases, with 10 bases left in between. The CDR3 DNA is TGTGCCAGTAGTACTCCTTCACTGCCCCAGCATTTT. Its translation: CASSTPSLPQHF. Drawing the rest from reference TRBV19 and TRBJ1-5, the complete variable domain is DGGITQSPKYLFRKEGQNVTLSCEQNLNHDAMYWYRQDPGQGLRLIYYSQIVNDFQKGDIAEGYSVSREKKESFPLTVTSAQKNPTAFYLCASSTPSLPQHFGDGTRLSIL.

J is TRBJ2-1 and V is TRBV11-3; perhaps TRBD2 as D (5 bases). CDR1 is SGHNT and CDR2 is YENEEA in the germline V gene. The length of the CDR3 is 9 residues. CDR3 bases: TGTGTCCGAAGGAGGGAGCAGTTCTTC. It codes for CVRRREQFF. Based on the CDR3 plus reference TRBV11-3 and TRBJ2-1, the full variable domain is EAGVVQSPRYKIIEKKQPVAFWCNPISGHNTLYWYLQNLGQGPELLIRYENEEAVDDSQLPKDRFSAERLKGVDSTLKIQPAELGDSAVYLCVRRREQFFGPGTRLTVL.

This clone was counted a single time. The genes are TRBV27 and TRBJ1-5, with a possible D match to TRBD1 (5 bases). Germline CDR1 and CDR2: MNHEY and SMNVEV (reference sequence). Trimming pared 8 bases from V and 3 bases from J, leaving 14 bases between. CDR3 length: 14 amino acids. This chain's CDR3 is CASAGLGNNQPQHF. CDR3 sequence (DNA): TGTGCCAGCGCAGGGTTGGGGAACAATCAGCCCCAGCATTTT.

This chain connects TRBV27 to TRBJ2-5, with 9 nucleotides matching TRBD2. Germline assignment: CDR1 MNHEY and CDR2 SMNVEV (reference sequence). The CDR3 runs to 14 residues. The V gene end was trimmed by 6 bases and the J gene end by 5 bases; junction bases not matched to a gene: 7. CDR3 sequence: CASSPGGGAETQYF. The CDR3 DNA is TGTGCCAGCAGCCCCGGCGGGGGGGCTGAGACCCAGTACTTC.

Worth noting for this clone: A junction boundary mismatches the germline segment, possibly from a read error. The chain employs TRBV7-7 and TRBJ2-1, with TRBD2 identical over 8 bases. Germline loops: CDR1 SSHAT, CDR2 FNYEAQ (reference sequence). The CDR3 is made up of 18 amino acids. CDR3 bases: TGTGCTAGCAGCTTGGGGCCCAACGGAGAAGCGGGAGCAAGGGAGCAGTTCTTC. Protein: CASSLGPNGEAGAREQFF.

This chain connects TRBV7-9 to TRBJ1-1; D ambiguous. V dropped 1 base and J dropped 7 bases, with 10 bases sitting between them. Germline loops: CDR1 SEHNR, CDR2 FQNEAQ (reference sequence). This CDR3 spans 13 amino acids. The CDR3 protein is CASSLGGVGEAFF. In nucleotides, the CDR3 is TGTGCCAGCAGCTTAGGGGGTGTAGGTGAAGCTTTCTTT.

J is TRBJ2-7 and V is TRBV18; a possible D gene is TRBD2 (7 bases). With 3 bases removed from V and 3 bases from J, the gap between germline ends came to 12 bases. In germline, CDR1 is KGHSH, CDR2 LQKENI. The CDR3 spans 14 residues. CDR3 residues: CASSPPGGGYEQYF. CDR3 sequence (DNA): TGTGCCAGCTCACCCCCGGGGGGCGGCTACGAGCAGTACTTC.

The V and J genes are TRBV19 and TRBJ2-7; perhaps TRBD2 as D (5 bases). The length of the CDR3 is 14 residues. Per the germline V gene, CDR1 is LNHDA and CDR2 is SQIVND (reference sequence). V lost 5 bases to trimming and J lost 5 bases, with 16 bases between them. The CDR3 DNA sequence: TGTGCCAGTAGTGTGACGCCACTAGTTGACGAGCAGTACTTC. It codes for CASSVTPLVDEQYF.